The 2 T cell receptor beta chains in this list originate from one sample, sequenced in a study of T-cell reconstitution after alpha-beta-depleted transplantation in children. The library targeted TCRbeta and was prepared with unique molecular identifiers. TCRdb re-called the PCR reads through MiXCR, storing one row per CDR3 protein. The sample lists a few hundred thousand distinct CDR3 sequences; 9.7% were seen once. Here the sequenced sample was PBMCs from the stem cell graft donor, taken from the stem cell graft. The receptors were sampled from a human donor who donated a stem cell graft to a child with SCID.

This clonotype has ten or more counts. J is TRBJ1-1 and V is TRBV7-6, with 10 bases aligning to TRBD1. The V and J ends lost 4 bases and 11 bases, in that order; junction bases with no gene match: 16. The CDR3 consists of 16 residues. Germline loops: CDR1 SGHVS, CDR2 FNYEAQ. The chain's CDR3 is CASSYVPGQGTNGAFF. As DNA, the CDR3 is TGTGCCAGCAGCTACGTCCCGGGACAGGGGACGAACGGGGCTTTCTTT.

The table lists this clonotype with a few counts. The genes are TRBV5-6 and TRBJ2-3; weak D call: TRBD2 (6 bases). The CDR3 has 11 residues. The germline V gene has CDR1 SGHDT and CDR2 YYEEEE. The V and J ends lost 5 bases and 7 bases respectively, with 8 bases between them. The CDR3 DNA follows: TGTGCCAGCAGGGAGGGGAATACGCAGTATTTT. Its protein product is CASREGNTQYF.